This T cell receptor (beta chain) was obtained from a study of T cell responses to AZD1222 COVID-19 vaccine. Turning to this clone: Its cognate antigen is unknown.

The table came from immunoSEQ multiplex PCR; TCRdb's copy has only in-frame clones and leaves some out. The data show some 100,000 clones, around 90% seen once. V lost 4 bases to trimming and J lost 8 bases, with 18 bases between them. The CDR3 is 15 residues long. Looked up from germline, CDR1 is SGDLS and CDR2 is YYNGEE. Study-wide results and caveats: Recipients of AZD1222 seropositive at baseline numbered only 5 or 6. Every sample of the repertoires postdated the peak T cell response. Nearly half of spike-specific TCRs reportedly target unmutated variant regions.

This clonotype was obtained from an adult in good health. The V and J genes are TRBV9 and TRBJ2-2; weak D call: TRBD1 (6 bases). The sequenced sample was peripheral blood, obtained on day 0 of AZD1222 vaccination. CDR3 amino acids: CASSPPLGDRGELFF. Here the CDR3 DNA reads TGTGCCAGCAGCCCGCCCCTTGGTGACAGGGGGGAGCTGTTTTTT.